This TCR beta chain was sequenced in a study of STAT5B mutations in CD4+ large granular lymphocyte leukemia. As for this clone: Antigen: not known.

Notes on the study in general: Without putative leukemic clones, patient CD4-sorted repertoires remained more clonal than healthy CD4+ repertoires.

Germline V gene sequence: CDR1 MNHNY, CDR2 SVGAGI (reference sequence). The CDR3 consists of 16 residues. Trimming removed 5 bases from V and 1 base from J; junction bases left unmatched: 8. Assay used: immunoSEQ multiplex PCR; TCRdb lists only in-frame clones, some missing. The sample has 30,000 to 40,000 clones; 65% to 90% are singletons. The V gene is TRBV6-6, the J gene TRBJ1-2, with 9 bases lining up with TRBD1. Input material: CD4+ T cells from blood buffy coats. The TCR originated in a human donor in good health. The CDR3 sequence: CASSANRDRVNYGYTF. The CDR3 DNA sequence: TGTGCCAGCAGTGCAAACCGGGACAGGGTTAACTATGGCTACACCTTC.